These 27 T cell receptor beta chains originate from one sample sequenced in a study of T cells after yellow fever vaccination. TCRdb fed the 5' RACE reads into MiXCR, producing one record per CDR3 protein. The data hold fewer than 400,000 distinct CDR3 sequences, with under 7.5% observed a single time. The sample here was PBMCs, taken 5 days after the yellow fever booster vaccination. These receptors were obtained from a man aged 25 to 45 who received the YFV17D yellow fever vaccine.

In this sample, this clonotype turned up many times. The chain is built from TRBV5-1 and TRBJ2-5, with D uncertain. Deletions cut 1 base from V and 4 bases from J, with 11 bases between. Per germline, CDR1 SGHRS and CDR2 YFSETQ. The CDR3 is 14 residues long. DNA for the CDR3: TGCGCCAGCAGCTTGTCCTGGGTTGCAGAGACCCAGTACTTC. It translates to CASSLSWVAETQYF.

This rearrangement joins TRBV5-1 to TRBJ2-1; D possibly corresponds to TRBD1 (5 bases). From germline, CDR1 is SGHRS and CDR2 YFSETQ. V gave up 0 bases and J gave up 7 bases, with 14 bases separating them. This CDR3 contains 15 residues. For the CDR3, the DNA is TGCGCCAGCAGCTTGGGGCAGGGATATTTAAATGAGCAGTTCTTC. This sequence encodes CASSLGQGYLNEQFF.

V gene TRBV13 combines with J gene TRBJ2-7, with D possibly TRBD2 on 6 matching bases. V dropped 0 bases and J dropped 4 bases, with 19 bases sitting between them. CDR1 is PRHDT, CDR2 FYEKMQ, per germline (reference sequence). The CDR3 runs 17 residues. CDR3 protein: CASSLGGSGLQSYEQYF. CDR3 nucleotide sequence: TGTGCCAGCAGCTTAGGAGGGTCGGGACTGCAGTCTTACGAGCAGTACTTC. The full variable domain, its missing parts supplied by reference TRBV13 and TRBJ2-7, is AAGVIQSPRHLIKEKRETATLKCYPIPRHDTVYWYQQGPGQDPQFLISFYEKMQSDKGSIPDRFSAQQFSDYHSELNMSSLELGDSALYFCASSLGGSGLQSYEQYFGPGTRLTVT.

This CDR3 is CSVGDYTDTQYF. CDR3 nucleotide sequence: TGCAGCGTTGGGGACTACACAGATACGCAGTATTTT. The chain joins TRBV29-1 to TRBJ2-3; TRBD2 agrees at 7 bases. The CDR3 contains 12 residues. V was clipped by 4 bases and J by 2 bases; unmatched bases: 0. Germline CDR1 SQVTM, CDR2 ANQGSEA.

The rearrangement joins TRBV18 to TRBJ2-3; D not certain. The CDR3 runs 14 residues. Germline V gene lookup returns CDR1 KGHSH and CDR2 LQKENI. V lost 2 bases, J lost 4 bases, and 10 bases lay in between. In nucleotides, the CDR3 is TGTGCCAGCTCACCATCGTTGGAAGCAGATACGCAGTATTTT. Protein product: CASSPSLEADTQYF.

This clonotype has ten or more counts. This chain uses TRBV21-1 with TRBJ2-5. TRBV21-1 is described as a pseudogene. The CDR3 sequence is 14 residues long. This chain's CDR3 is CASSKGTFQETQYF. DNA for the CDR3: TGTGCCAGCAGCAAAGGTACTTTCCAAGAGACCCAGTACTTC.

This clonotype was seen many times. This sequence joins TRBV4-3 and TRBJ2-7, with D possibly being TRBD2 (5 bases). The CDR3 extends over 14 amino acids. Trimming stripped 0 bases from V and 4 bases from J, with 10 bases between. Germline lookup yields CDR1 LGHNA and CDR2 YSLEER. The CDR3 bases are TGCGCCAGCAGCCAAGACGGAGGCCCTTACGAGCAGTACTTC. This gives the protein CASSQDGGPYEQYF.

V gene TRBV29-1 combines with J gene TRBJ2-1; no clear D. The length of the CDR3 is 13 residues. The V gene's germline CDR1 is SQVTM and CDR2 ANQGSEA. Trimming removed 4 bases at V and 0 bases at J, with 7 bases between. The DNA for the CDR3 is TGCAGCGTTGCCCACGGCTCCTACAATGAGCAGTTCTTC. Protein sequence: CSVAHGSYNEQFF.

This rearrangement joins TRBV19 to TRBJ2-1; the match to TRBD2 covers 11 bases. V lost 7 bases, J lost 2 bases, and 4 bases stayed unmatched. Germline loops: CDR1 LNHDA, CDR2 SQIVND (reference sequence). There are 15 residues in the CDR3. The CDR3 DNA sequence: TGTGCCAGTACCGAGACTAGCGGGACCTACAATGAGCAGTTCTTC. Encoded protein: CASTETSGTYNEQFF.

This clonotype occurred a few times. The V and J genes are TRBV5-4 and TRBJ2-1; tentatively, D is TRBD2 (5 bases). CDR3 length equals 12 residues. From germline, CDR1 is SGHNT and CDR2 YYREEE (reference sequence). Deletions cut 3 bases from V and 8 bases from J, with 9 bases between. The CDR3 protein is CASSSLGDEQFF. The CDR3 DNA reads TGTGCCAGCAGCTCACTAGGAGATGAGCAGTTCTTC.

This clonotype appeared once. A single base separates this from a much larger clone, so it may be a read error. This sequence joins TRBV5-1 and TRBJ1-1; D gene ambiguous. The CDR3 loop spans 14 amino acids. Looked up from germline, CDR1 is SGHRS and CDR2 is YFSETQ. The CDR3 protein is CASSLTTLTPEAYF. CDR3 in DNA: TGCGCCAGCAGCTTGACTACCCTTACACCTGAAGCTTACTTT.

Ten or more counts support this clonotype. The CDR3 reads CSASGTSGKGDTQYF. The CDR3 nucleotides read TGCAGTGCTTCCGGGACTAGCGGGAAGGGTGATACGCAGTATTTT. The chain joins TRBV20-1 to TRBJ2-3, with 13 bases fitting TRBD2. This CDR3 spans 15 amino acids. The V segment lost 5 bases and the J segment 6 bases; nucleotides outside the gene matches: 8. CDR1 is DFQATT, CDR2 SNEGSKA, per germline (reference sequence).

The gene calls are TRBV30 and TRBJ2-7; D is possibly TRBD2 (7 bases). Trimming shortened V by 4 bases and J by 2 bases, and 18 bases separated the two germline ends. This CDR3 has 15 amino acids. Germline assignment: CDR1 GTSNPN and CDR2 SVGIG (reference sequence). The CDR3 here is CAWTHGAGATYEQYF. CDR3 nucleotides: TGTGCCTGGACTCATGGGGCGGGGGCGACCTACGAGCAGTACTTC.

Ten or more counts support this clonotype. This chain uses TRBV21-1 with TRBJ1-5. TRBV21-1 is marked as a pseudogene. This CDR3 region has 13 residues. The CDR3 spells CASNKRENQPQHF. Here the CDR3 DNA reads TGTGCCAGCAACAAGCGTGAGAATCAGCCCCAGCATTTT.

The chain recombines TRBV7-3 with TRBJ2-5; TRBD2 aligns across 14 bases. The germline gives CDR1 SGHTA, CDR2 FQGTGA. The V gene end was trimmed by 5 bases and the J gene end by 4 bases; junction bases not matched to a gene: 3. This CDR3 contains 15 residues. This CDR3 is CASSLGTSGRETQYF. The CDR3 nucleotides are TGTGCCAGCAGCCTAGGGACTAGCGGGAGAGAGACCCAGTACTTC.

This clonotype occurred a few times. The gene calls are TRBV29-1 and TRBJ2-7, with D perhaps TRBD1 (5 bases). The V end was cut by 6 bases, the J end by 3 bases, with 15 bases between. Germline CDR1 reads SQVTM; CDR2 reads ANQGSEA. The CDR3 sequence is 13 residues long. CDR3 bases: TGCAGCGTACTACGGCTAAGGGGCTACGAGCAGTACTTC. Its translation is CSVLRLRGYEQYF.

This clonotype was picked up many times. This chain joins TRBV7-2 and TRBJ2-7; D might be TRBD1 (6 bases). Trimming cost V 2 bases and J 5 bases, with 13 bases left between them. The CDR3 contains 14 residues. Germline CDR1 and CDR2: SGHTA and FQGNSA. The CDR3 bases are TGTGCCAGCAGCTTAACAGGGTTTTCTAACGAGCAGTACTTC. Residues: CASSLTGFSNEQYF.

This clonotype has just a few counts. The chain links TRBV20-1 to TRBJ1-2; 10 bases are shared with TRBD1. This CDR3 is built from 18 residues. Germline CDR1 reads DFQATT; CDR2 reads SNEGSKA (reference sequence). Trimming cost V 0 bases and J 0 bases; bases outside gene matches: 10. Here the CDR3 reads CSARDAGTGAYSNYGYTF. The CDR3, as DNA: TGCAGTGCTAGAGATGCCGGGACAGGGGCCTATTCTAACTATGGCTACACCTTC.

Worth noting for this clonotype: The junction differs from germline at one of its ends, possibly a read error. The genes are TRBV20-1 and TRBJ2-1; 8 bases line up with TRBD2. The germline V gene has CDR1 DFQATT and CDR2 SNEGSKA (reference sequence). This CDR3 region has 17 residues. This CDR3 reads CCAPITEAGARYNEQFF. In DNA form, the CDR3 reads TGCTGTGCTCCAATCACAGAAGCGGGAGCGCGGTACAATGAGCAGTTCTTC.

As to this clonotype: One end of the junction is discordant with germline, which a read error may explain. The CDR3, as DNA: TGTGCCAGCAGATTAGGGTATGAGCAGTTCTTC. Residues: CASRLGYEQFF. The J gene is TRBJ2-1, the V gene TRBV12-3 or TRBV12-4; D ambiguous. CDR3 size: 11 residues.

As regards this clonotype: One end of the junction fails to match germline, which may point to a read error. The chain links TRBV20-1 to TRBJ1-3; a possible D gene is TRBD1 (6 bases). Germline-derived CDR1 and CDR2 are DFQATT and SNEGSKA (reference sequence). CDR3 length: 14 residues. DNA for the CDR3: TGCATTGCTATTACAGGGAGCTCTGGAAACACCATATATTTT. Its translation is CIAITGSSGNTIYF.

This clonotype has only a few counts. V usage is TRBV20-1 and J usage is TRBJ2-5; tentative D call: TRBD2 (6 bases). Per germline, CDR1 DFQATT and CDR2 SNEGSKA (reference sequence). The germline V and J ends were trimmed by 3 bases and 3 bases, with 8 bases remaining between them. The length of the CDR3 is 12 residues. The CDR3 DNA reads TGCAGTGCTAGTGGCGGGAAAGAGACCCAGTACTTC. It specifies CSASGGKETQYF.

This clonotype was found many times. This chain connects TRBV29-1 to TRBJ2-1, with a tentative D call TRBD2 (7 bases). Germline values: CDR1 SQVTM, CDR2 ANQGSEA. Trimming cost V 5 bases and J 4 bases, with 27 bases left between them. CDR3 length: 18 amino acids. CDR3 sequence reads: CSVRGGVVAGFPYNEQFF. Here the CDR3 DNA reads TGCAGCGTTCGAGGGGGGGTGGTAGCGGGCTTTCCTTACAATGAGCAGTTCTTC.

This clonotype was counted ten times or more. V gene TRBV29-1 combines with J gene TRBJ2-7; D might be TRBD1 (6 bases). The germline V gene encodes CDR1 SQVTM and CDR2 ANQGSEA. V lost 4 bases and J 2 bases, leaving 18 bases between the germline ends. The CDR3 has 15 amino acids. CDR3 nucleotides: TGCAGCGTTGGGACAGTTTGGGGCGACACCTACGAGCAGTACTTC. Translating gives CSVGTVWGDTYEQYF.

V usage is TRBV20-1 and J usage is TRBJ1-1, with D perhaps TRBD1 (6 bases). The CDR3 has 15 amino acids. Looked up from germline, CDR1 is DFQATT and CDR2 is SNEGSKA (reference sequence). Trimming pared 3 bases from V and 6 bases from J, leaving 20 bases between. The DNA for the CDR3 is TGCAGTGCTAGCTCAACCCGCCAGGGGTGGTCTGAAGCTTTCTTT. As protein: CSASSTRQGWSEAFF.

The chain links TRBV18 to TRBJ2-5, with TRBD2 identical over 10 bases. With V trimmed by 3 bases and J by 2 bases, 6 bases remained unmatched. This CDR3 comprises 16 residues. The germline V gene has CDR1 KGHSH and CDR2 LQKENI. The CDR3 is CASSPQGLAVQETQYF. In nucleotides, the CDR3 is TGTGCCAGCTCACCCCAAGGACTAGCGGTACAAGAGACCCAGTACTTC.

This clonotype showed up just a few times. The chain links TRBV7-8 to TRBJ2-7, with D possibly being TRBD1 or TRBD2 (5 bases each). The CDR3 runs 16 residues. V was trimmed by 6 bases and J by 0 bases, leaving 18 bases between them. Germline V CDR1 and CDR2: SGHVS, FQNEAQ. CDR3 loop: CASSSGTSISSYEQYF. CDR3 in DNA: TGTGCCAGCAGTAGTGGGACCTCAATTAGCTCCTACGAGCAGTACTTC.